This T cell receptor beta chain comes out of a study of blood T cell repertoires in COVID-19. Study overall: Material from acute and convalescent COVID-19 was sourced from the United States, Italy and Spain. In each case, the material was cDNA or gDNA derived from T cells, B-cell-depleted T cells, or PBMCs.

TCRdb keeps only in-frame clones here, not all; method: immunoSEQ multiplex PCR. Of about 170,000 clones in the sample, more than 80% were seen once. The CDR3 has 14 residues. V lost 2 bases and J lost 5, with 12 bases in between. Germline V gene data show CDR1 as SGHTA and CDR2 as FQGNSA. This chain links TRBV7-2 with TRBJ2-5, with a tentative D call TRBD2 (5 bases). This clonotype was obtained from a middle-aged man who had recovered from COVID-19. The sample comprised PBMCs or T cells enriched from blood (not recorded which). The CDR3 is CASSLSGSWETQYF. CDR3 coding DNA: TGTGCCAGCAGCTTATCGGGGTCTTGGGAGACCCAGTACTTC.